The clone carrying this T cell receptor (beta chain) was detected a few times. Its antigen is currently unknown. The data were obtained in a study of CD8 T cells in ankylosing spondylitis. Points from the study as a whole: Certain motif variants had earlier appeared in reactive arthritis synovial fluid and blood. CD8+ cells made up the disease-linked clones, which were relatively rare in peripheral blood. Eight or nine highly homologous variants formed a TCR beta motif that appeared characteristic of ankylosing spondylitis blood.

TCRdb reprocessed the 5' RACE reads with MiXCR, giving one entry per CDR3 protein. The sample gives hundreds of thousands of distinct CDR3 sequences, 12% of which show up once; approximately 0.46% is in the top ten. The trim removed 0 bases at V and 9 bases at J, leaving 9 bases unmatched. The CDR3 is made up of 16 amino acids. Germline lookup yields CDR1 SGHRS and CDR2 YFSETQ. V and J are TRBV5-1 and TRBJ2-7; 13 bases agree with TRBD2. Sequenced material: blood, either unsorted or a sorted T cell fraction (not recorded which). The clonotype originates from a male donor with ankylosing spondylitis. As DNA, the CDR3 is TGCGCCAGCAGCTTGGCCGCCGGGACTAGCGGGGCGGTGCAGTACTTC. Translation gives CASSLAAGTSGAVQYF. Using reference TRBV5-1 and TRBJ2-7 for the parts outside the CDR3, the full variable domain is KAGVTQTPRYLIKTRGQQVTLSCSPISGHRSVSWYQQTPGQGLQFLFEYFSETQRNKGNFPGRFSGRQFSNSRSEMNVSTLELGDSALYLCASSLAAGTSGAVQYFGPGTRLTVT.